Shown below are 30 T cell receptor beta chains from a single sample sequenced in a study of T cells after yellow fever vaccination. Via MiXCR, TCRdb re-called the 5' RACE reads, giving one row per CDR3 protein. The repertoire consists of some 600,000 distinct CDR3 sequences, with about 12% occurring once and the leading ten covering under 15%. The sequencing here drew on PBMCs, taken on the day of the yellow fever booster vaccination. These receptors all come from a man aged 25-45 years who received the YFV17D yellow fever vaccine.

The chain uses TRBV10-3 and TRBJ2-7; 10 nucleotides align to TRBD2. The CDR3 loop spans 13 amino acids. V trimming: 7 bases; J trimming: 13 bases; junction bases outside the gene matches: 13. Germline CDR1 is ENHRY and CDR2 is SYGVKD. The CDR3 protein is CAITGVLAGDCYF. The CDR3 nucleotides are TGTGCCATCACCGGGGTTCTAGCGGGAGATTGCTACTTC.

The chain recombines TRBV9 with TRBJ2-3; 8 bases fit TRBD2. The ends lost 0 bases at V and 5 bases at J; junction bases unmatched: 5. The length of the CDR3 is 15 residues. Per germline, CDR1 SGDLS and CDR2 YYNGEE. The CDR3 sequence is CASSVAGGYQDTQYF. The CDR3 nucleotides read TGTGCCAGCAGCGTAGCGGGAGGGTATCAAGATACGCAGTATTTT.

This chain uses TRBV20-1 with TRBJ2-5, with a weak D call TRBD1 (5 bases). V lost 5 bases to trimming and J lost 7 bases, with 14 bases between them. CDR1 DFQATT and CDR2 SNEGSKA come from the germline V gene (reference sequence). The CDR3 consists of 12 residues. The CDR3 sequence: CSAEDNRGTQYF. For the CDR3, the DNA is TGCAGTGCTGAGGACAACCGAGGGACCCAGTACTTC.

The CDR3 nucleotides read TGTGCCAGCAGCTTAGTGGAGGCAGATACGCAGTATTTT. It translates to CASSLVEADTQYF. The chain combines TRBV7-9 with TRBJ2-3; tentative D call: TRBD2 (5 bases). This CDR3 contains 13 residues. CDR1 and CDR2 (germline): SEHNR, FQNEAQ (reference sequence). The V gene lost 1 base and the J gene lost 4 bases, with 6 bases spanning the gap.

This clonotype was seen at least ten times. This rearrangement joins TRBV20-1 to TRBJ2-3, with D perhaps TRBD1 or TRBD2 (6 bases each). The CDR3 length is 14 residues. Germline loops: CDR1 DFQATT, CDR2 SNEGSKA (reference sequence). V was trimmed by 6 bases and J by 0 bases, leaving 13 bases between them. This CDR3 is CSARRGASTDTQYF. The CDR3 DNA reads TGCAGTGCCCGAAGGGGGGCTAGCACAGATACGCAGTATTTT.

This clonotype has more than one count but fewer than ten. The chain couples TRBV12-3 or TRBV12-4 to TRBJ2-5; 13 nucleotides line up with TRBD2. The V gene end was trimmed by 5 bases and the J gene end by 4 bases; junction bases not matched to a gene: 4. The CDR3 extends over 15 amino acids. CDR3 sequence (DNA): TGTGCCAGCAGTCTAAGGACTAGCGGGAGAGAGACCCAGTACTTC. Its translation: CASSLRTSGRETQYF.

This rearrangement joins TRBV6-5 to TRBJ2-1, with no clear D. Trimming took off 2 bases at V and 9 bases at J, with 8 bases between the two ends. The CDR3 runs to 12 residues. In germline, CDR1 is MNHEY, CDR2 SVGAGI. CDR3 amino acids: CASSYEWGEQFF. CDR3 in DNA: TGTGCCAGCAGTTACGAGTGGGGTGAGCAGTTCTTC.

In this sample, this clonotype turned up a few times. The V gene is TRBV12-3 or TRBV12-4, the J gene TRBJ2-2; 8 nucleotides match TRBD2. The CDR3 is 13 residues long. The V gene end was trimmed by 9 bases and the J gene end by 8 bases; junction bases not matched to a gene: 8. The CDR3 loop reads CASFISGSGELFF. The CDR3 nucleotides read TGTGCCAGTTTTATAAGCGGGAGTGGGGAGCTGTTTTTT.

The chain couples TRBV29-1 to TRBJ2-1, with unresolved D. V was clipped by 6 bases and J by 4 bases, with 10 bases between them. CDR1 is SQVTM, CDR2 ANQGSEA, per germline. The CDR3 spans 12 residues. Here the CDR3 reads CSVVVGYNEQFF. The CDR3 nucleotides read TGCAGCGTAGTCGTTGGGTACAATGAGCAGTTCTTC.

The V gene is TRBV20-1, the J gene TRBJ2-3, with 7 bases that match TRBD2. The CDR3 is 13 amino acids. The germline gives CDR1 DFQATT, CDR2 SNEGSKA (reference sequence). Trimming took 6 bases from V and 1 from J; bases not matched to a gene: 4. CDR3 sequence (DNA): TGCAGTGCAATTACTAGCGGCACAGATACGCAGTATTTT. It yields the protein CSAITSGTDTQYF.

About this clonotype: The junction departs from germline at one end; a sequencing error may be responsible. This sequence joins TRBV12-3 or TRBV12-4 and TRBJ2-6; D is possibly TRBD1 (5 bases). The CDR3 is 16 residues long. CDR3 nucleotide sequence: TGTGCCAGCAGAAGACAAATAAACTCTGGGGCCAACGTCCCGACTTTC. It translates to CASRRQINSGANVPTF.

V gene TRBV20-1 combines with J gene TRBJ1-5; D uncertain. Germline assignment: CDR1 DFQATT and CDR2 SNEGSKA (reference sequence). The CDR3 covers 14 residues. The V and J ends lost 3 bases and 0 bases respectively, with 9 bases between them. In DNA form, the CDR3 reads TGCAGTGCTAGTCGAGGTCGTAGCAATCAGCCCCAGCATTTT. Protein: CSASRGRSNQPQHF.

This clonotype showed up just a few times. The DNA for the CDR3 is TGCGCCAGCAGTGGGGAGACAGGGACCTACGAGCAGTACTTC. Residues: CASSGETGTYEQYF. The chain is built from TRBV10-1 and TRBJ2-7; 7 nucleotides agree with TRBD1. J was trimmed by 2 bases and V by 4 bases; bases with no gene match: 5. The germline V gene has CDR1 WNHNN and CDR2 SYGVQD (reference sequence). The CDR3 spans 14 residues.

This clonotype was detected a few times. The chain couples TRBV28 to TRBJ2-7; tentatively, D is TRBD2 (6 bases). CDR1 and CDR2 (germline): MDHEN, SYDVKM. V lost 3 bases and J 7 bases, leaving 13 bases between the germline ends. The length of the CDR3 is 13 residues. The DNA for the CDR3 is TGTGCCAGCAGTTTGGAGGGTCCGGGAGAGCAGTACTTC. Translated, it gives CASSLEGPGEQYF.

This chain uses TRBV12-3 or TRBV12-4 with TRBJ1-2; no firm D call. The CDR3 sequence is 11 residues long. The ends were cut back, 6 bases at V and 8 bases at J, with 10 bases in the middle. This chain's CDR3 is CASSRQAGYTF. CDR3 DNA sequence: TGTGCCAGCAGCCGGCAGGCCGGCTACACCTTC.

The rearrangement uses TRBV5-1 and TRBJ2-1; 11 bases are a match to TRBD2. V was clipped by 6 bases and J by 6 bases; unmatched bases: 5. The CDR3 length is 14 residues. Germline CDR1 reads SGHRS; CDR2 reads YFSETQ. The CDR3 is CASTTSGSTNEQFF. As DNA, the CDR3 is TGCGCCAGCACCACTAGCGGGAGTACCAATGAGCAGTTCTTC.

V gene TRBV3-1 combines with J gene TRBJ2-1; D not resolved. The CDR3 runs 16 residues. V was trimmed by 1 base and J by 0 bases, leaving 10 bases between them. Germline V CDR1 and CDR2: LGHDT, YNNKEL (reference sequence). CDR3 in DNA: TGTGCCAGCAGCCAAGGGGCCCCAACCTCCTACAATGAGCAGTTCTTC. Its translation: CASSQGAPTSYNEQFF.

The chain employs TRBV11-2 and TRBJ2-7; D gene uncertain. CDR3 length: 11 residues. V was clipped by 0 bases and J by 7 bases, with 4 bases between them. Germline loops: CDR1 SGHAT, CDR2 FQNNGV. For the CDR3, the DNA is TGTGCCAGCAGCTTAGACTGGGAGCAGTACTTC. Its translation is CASSLDWEQYF.

There are many counts of this clonotype. V gene TRBV11-2 combines with J gene TRBJ2-1, with D possibly called TRBD1 or TRBD2 (6 bases each). V was cut by 2 bases and J by 1 base, with 9 bases left in between. The CDR3 spans 15 residues. The germline CDR1 and CDR2 sequences are SGHAT and FQNNGV. DNA for the CDR3: TGTGCCAGCAGCTTATCGGGGGCGTCCTACAATGAGCAGTTCTTC. Encoded protein: CASSLSGASYNEQFF.

The chain carries TRBV6-2 or TRBV6-3 and TRBJ2-2; 8 bases match TRBD2. Germline values: CDR1 MNHEY, CDR2 SVGEGT. The CDR3 runs 15 residues. V dropped 5 bases and J dropped 6; count of bases not matched to a gene: 8. The CDR3 loop is CASSRPAGEPGELFF. The CDR3 DNA sequence: TGTGCCAGCAGTCGTCCAGCGGGGGAGCCCGGGGAGCTGTTTTTT.

The V and J genes are TRBV7-2 and TRBJ1-2, with unresolved D. Trimming left V 1 base short and J 4 bases short, with 10 bases between. CDR3 length equals 14 residues. Germline CDR1 SGHTA, CDR2 FQGNSA. The CDR3 sequence is CASSLGPAFYGYTF. CDR3 nucleotides: TGTGCCAGCAGCTTAGGGCCTGCTTTCTATGGCTACACCTTC.

The table lists this clonotype with a few counts. The chain couples TRBV29-1 to TRBJ2-2, with TRBD1 identical over 11 bases. The J segment lost 4 bases and the V segment lost 8 bases, leaving 6 bases of the junction unmatched. The CDR3 has 14 amino acids. The germline V gene encodes CDR1 SQVTM and CDR2 ANQGSEA. The CDR3 nucleotides are TGCAGCACTCGGACAGGGGGCAGCACCGGGGAGCTGTTTTTT. As protein: CSTRTGGSTGELFF.

This clonotype appeared a few times. The V and J genes are TRBV7-2 and TRBJ2-3, with no clear D. The CDR3 is 14 residues long. Germline-derived CDR1 and CDR2 are SGHTA and FQGNSA. Deletions cut 5 bases from V and 2 bases from J, with 11 bases between. CDR3 nucleotides: TGTGCCAGCAGCATTGACAAGGCCACAGATACGCAGTATTTT. This sequence encodes CASSIDKATDTQYF.

This clonotype has ten or more counts. The chain recombines TRBV12-3 or TRBV12-4 with TRBJ1-5; D not resolved. V was pared by 6 bases and J by 7 bases, with 10 bases between. The CDR3 is made up of 12 amino acids. In DNA form, the CDR3 reads TGTGCCAGCAGGCAATATGCACAGCCCCAGCATTTT. Protein product: CASRQYAQPQHF.

This clonotype was recorded at least ten times. V gene TRBV5-1 combines with J gene TRBJ1-4; D is perhaps TRBD1 (5 bases). The CDR3 spans 17 residues. The germline V gene encodes CDR1 SGHRS and CDR2 YFSETQ. The ends were cut back, 3 bases at V and 8 bases at J, with 23 bases in the middle. The CDR3 loop is CASSSTGTPGYREKLFF. The CDR3 nucleotides read TGCGCCAGCAGCTCTACCGGGACGCCCGGATACCGAGAAAAACTGTTTTTT.

This CDR3 is CSVRTSGTWDTQYF. The CDR3 coding sequence is TGCAGCGTGAGGACTAGCGGGACCTGGGATACGCAGTATTTT. V is TRBV29-1 and J is TRBJ2-3, with 12 positions matching TRBD2. The germline CDR1 and CDR2 sequences are SQVTM and ANQGSEA. The trim removed 6 bases at V and 6 bases at J, leaving 7 bases unmatched. The CDR3 is made up of 14 amino acids.

On this clonotype: An end of the junction differs from the germline gene, which may be a read error. The genes are TRBV5-1 and TRBJ1-1, with D maybe TRBD1 (5 bases). The CDR3 spans 14 residues. Germline V gives CDR1 SGHRS, CDR2 YFSETQ. The CDR3 nucleotides are TGCGCCAGCGGCTTACCAGGGAAAGGCACTGAAGCTTTCTTT. Protein: CASGLPGKGTEAFF.

This clonotype has more than one count but fewer than ten. The genes are TRBV24-1 and TRBJ2-1, with D unresolved. Germline CDR1 is KGHDR and CDR2 is SFDVKD. Deletions cut 9 bases from V and 0 bases from J, with 14 bases between. The CDR3 is 15 amino acids. The CDR3 bases are TGTGCCACCTCCGACGGGTTGAGCTCCTACAATGAGCAGTTCTTC. The encoded protein is CATSDGLSSYNEQFF.

This clonotype came up a few times. J is TRBJ2-1 and V is TRBV19, with TRBD2 matching over 7 bases. Germline loops: CDR1 LNHDA, CDR2 SQIVND (reference sequence). The CDR3 extends over 17 amino acids. The V and J ends lost 1 base and 0 bases, in that order; junction bases with no gene match: 6. This CDR3 reads CASSIGGSRSSYNEQFF. The DNA of the CDR3 is TGTGCCAGTAGTATAGGCGGGAGCCGTAGCTCCTACAATGAGCAGTTCTTC.

The V call is TRBV10-3, the J call TRBJ1-3; D is uncertain. This CDR3 is 13 amino acids long. Trimming took 8 bases from V and 0 from J, leaving 8 bases between them. Germline V lookup: CDR1 ENHRY, CDR2 SYGVKD. The CDR3, as DNA: TGTGCCATCTACGCCAGCTCTGGAAACACCATATATTTT. It translates to CAIYASSGNTIYF.